This T cell receptor (beta chain) comes out of a study of shared clonotypes between healthy human individuals. Study context: The plates for each donor numbered three CD4 naive, three CD4 memory, two CD8 naive and one CD8 memory.

Trimming removed 3 bases from V and 0 bases from J, with 12 bases in between. CDR1 is LNHDA, CDR2 SQIVND, per germline (reference sequence). This CDR3 is built from 16 residues. Here immunoSEQ multiplex PCR was the method, and the copy in TCRdb shows in-frame clones only, minus some. This sample has some 1 million clones, with under 80% found just once. CD4+ cells underwent separation, giving CD45RA+ naive and CD45RA-negative memory subsets. This clone has at least ten counts. This sequence joins TRBV19 and TRBJ1-3, with D tentatively TRBD1 (5 bases). The TCR comes from a man aged 18 to 30 in good health. Sequenced input: memory CD4+ T cells sorted from blood. The sample's subset: CD45RA-negative fraction. The CDR3 nucleotides read TGTGCCAGTAGTATCCCTTACAGGTCCTCTGGAAACACCATATATTTT. Its translation: CASSIPYRSSGNTIYF.